These 25 T cell receptor beta chains were sequenced from one sample in a study of control samples from healthy donors and cancer patients. Method: immunoSEQ multiplex PCR; TCRdb's copy keeps in-frame clones and lacks some. The table has 78,000 or so clones, about four fifths seen once. Sequencing was performed on blood. The receptor source for this set is a man between 50 and 59 years old in good health.

V usage is TRBV6-1 and J usage is TRBJ1-1; D is uncertain. This CDR3 has 13 residues. The V end was cut by 2 bases, the J end by 2 bases, with 6 bases between. The germline CDR1 and CDR2 sequences are MNHNS and SASEGT. The CDR3 DNA is TGTGCCAGCAGTGAATCCCGAAACACTGAAGCTTTCTTT. It is translated as CASSESRNTEAFF.

The chain links TRBV11-1 to TRBJ2-1, with TRBD2 matching over 9 bases. J lost 9 bases, V lost 1 base, and 7 bases had no gene match. Germline V gene sequence: CDR1 SGHAT, CDR2 FQDESV (reference sequence). The CDR3 totals 15 residues. CDR3 loop: CASSLGSGSDGEQFF. DNA for the CDR3: TGTGCCAGCAGCTTAGGTAGCGGGAGTGATGGTGAGCAGTTCTTC.

The gene calls are TRBV15 and TRBJ2-4; no clear D gene. CDR1 LNHNV and CDR2 YYDKDF come from the germline V gene (reference sequence). The CDR3 has 18 amino acids. The V gene lost 3 bases and the J gene lost 0 bases, with 18 bases spanning the gap. CDR3 loop: CATSSKEAKGIAKNIQYF. The CDR3 DNA follows: TGTGCCACCAGCAGTAAAGAGGCGAAGGGAATAGCCAAAAACATTCAGTACTTC.

This chain connects TRBV18 to TRBJ2-7, with a tentative D call TRBD1 (6 bases). Germline V gene data show CDR1 as KGHSH and CDR2 as LQKENI. Trimming removed 4 bases at V and 10 bases at J, with 14 bases between. The CDR3 extends over 12 amino acids. The CDR3 sequence is CASSLEAGEQYF. For the CDR3, the DNA is TGTGCCAGCTCACTAGAAGCAGGGGAACAGTACTTC. Drawing the rest from reference TRBV18 and TRBJ2-7, the complete variable domain is NAGVMQNPRHLVRRRGQEARLRCSPMKGHSHVYWYRQLPEEGLKFMVYLQKENIIDESGMPKERFSAEFPKEGPSILRIQQVVRGDSAAYFCASSLEAGEQYFGPGTRLTVT.

The chain employs TRBV6-6 and TRBJ2-1, with 11 bases lining up with TRBD2. In germline, CDR1 is MNHNY, CDR2 SVGAGI (reference sequence). There are 19 residues in the CDR3. V shed 5 bases and J 0 bases; nucleotides not matched to a gene: 12. The CDR3 nucleotides are TGTGCCAGCAGTCGACAGGGACTAGCGGAGACCTTCTCCTACAATGAGCAGTTCTTC. Protein product: CASSRQGLAETFSYNEQFF.

The rearrangement links TRBV19 to TRBJ1-1; 7 bases are shared with TRBD1. After removal of 1 base from V and 5 bases from J, the junction contained 7 bases not matched to a gene. This CDR3 is built from 15 residues. Germline V CDR1 and CDR2: LNHDA, SQIVND (reference sequence). CDR3: CASSIGRGSRTEAFF. CDR3 DNA: TGTGCCAGTAGTATAGGCAGGGGGTCACGGACTGAAGCTTTCTTT.

This clone was picked up one time. The V and J genes are TRBV5-6 and TRBJ1-1, with TRBD1 matching over 8 bases. CDR3 length: 13 residues. Trimming took 4 bases from V and 11 from J; bases not matched to a gene: 10. Germline values: CDR1 SGHDT, CDR2 YYEEEE. The CDR3 spells CASSTTGANRAFF. As DNA, the CDR3 is TGTGCCAGCAGCACGACAGGGGCCAACCGGGCTTTCTTT.

This chain joins TRBV12-3 or TRBV12-4 and TRBJ2-7; no firm D call. The CDR3 consists of 11 residues. The V end lost 6 bases, the J end lost 2 bases, and 5 bases lay between the germline ends. The CDR3 here is CASSGAYEQYF. As DNA, the CDR3 is TGTGCCAGCAGCGGTGCCTACGAGCAGTACTTC.

The chain joins TRBV3-1 (or the pseudogene TRBV3-2) to TRBJ2-7, with TRBD2 identical over 7 bases. This CDR3 comprises 14 residues. With 4 bases clipped from V and 6 bases from J, the junction kept 9 bases outside the gene matches. The germline V gene encodes CDR1 LGHDT and CDR2 YNNKEL (reference sequence). The CDR3 bases are TGTGCCAGCAGCCTATGGACTAGTTTTCGCGAGCAGTACTTC. It is translated as CASSLWTSFREQYF.

This clone was recorded once. J is TRBJ1-4 and V is TRBV10-1; D uncertain. This CDR3 has 12 residues. CDR1 is WNHNN, CDR2 SYGVQD, per germline (reference sequence). Trimming removed 4 bases from V and 8 bases from J, with 8 bases in between. CDR3 sequence (DNA): TGCGCCAGCAGTGTCCCTCGGGAAAAACTGTTTTTT. Amino acid sequence: CASSVPREKLFF.

This clone was observed a single time. J is TRBJ2-1 and V is TRBV7-6; D might be TRBD1 or TRBD2, each matching 5 bases. This CDR3 has 16 amino acids. CDR1 is SGHVS and CDR2 is FNYEAQ in the germline V gene. V lost 1 base to trimming and J lost 0 bases, with 10 bases between them. CDR3 in amino acids: CASSLGRDGSYNEQFF. The CDR3 coding sequence is TGTGCCAGCAGCTTAGGACGGGACGGCTCCTACAATGAGCAGTTCTTC.

The rearrangement uses TRBV30 and TRBJ1-6; no firm D call. Germline V gene sequence: CDR1 GTSNPN, CDR2 SVGIG (reference sequence). The CDR3 is 15 amino acids. V was clipped by 0 bases and J by 5 bases, with 11 bases between them. The CDR3 here is CAWSVGLGHNSPLHF. As DNA, the CDR3 is TGTGCCTGGAGTGTAGGTCTGGGTCATAATTCACCCCTCCACTTT.

The chain combines TRBV5-6 with TRBJ1-2; no firm D call. Trimming took 3 bases from V and 0 from J, leaving 12 bases between them. This CDR3 spans 15 amino acids. Germline CDR1 and CDR2: SGHDT and YYEEEE. CDR3 DNA sequence: TGTGCCAGCAGCTACACAAATACAGCTAACTATGGCTACACCTTC. Its protein is CASSYTNTANYGYTF.

V usage is TRBV19 and J usage is TRBJ2-3, with TRBD2 matching 12 bases. In germline, CDR1 is LNHDA, CDR2 SQIVND (reference sequence). The CDR3 consists of 16 residues. V was clipped by 4 bases and J by 3 bases; unmatched bases: 5. CDR3 sequence reads: CASSTRLAGETDTQYF. The CDR3 bases are TGTGCCAGTAGTACCCGACTAGCGGGAGAGACAGATACGCAGTATTTT.

This chain links TRBV4-2 with TRBJ1-3; D is perhaps TRBD1 (6 bases). Germline CDR1 LGHNA, CDR2 YNFKEQ. V was clipped by 0 bases and J by 3 bases, with 27 bases between them. The CDR3 runs 21 residues. The CDR3 protein is CASSQDSPGTPTPTGGNTIYF. Written as DNA, the CDR3 is TGTGCCAGCAGCCAAGATTCTCCAGGGACACCAACCCCGACGGGTGGAAACACCATATATTTT.

The CDR3 DNA reads as TGTGCCAGCAGCCCCGGACAGGGGACGCAGTATTTT. Translating it yields CASSPGQGTQYF. The genes are TRBV11-3 and TRBJ2-3; 9 bases map to TRBD1. CDR3 size: 12 residues. Trimming took 5 bases from V and 9 from J; bases not matched to a gene: 3. Germline lookup yields CDR1 SGHNT and CDR2 YENEEA.

The chain recombines TRBV18 with TRBJ1-1; 9 bases fit TRBD1. The CDR3 is made up of 16 amino acids. V lost 0 bases, J lost 4 bases, and 6 bases stayed unmatched. Looked up from germline, CDR1 is KGHSH and CDR2 is LQKENI. The CDR3 region is CASSPPARTGATEAFF. CDR3 sequence (DNA): TGTGCCAGCTCACCACCGGCCCGGACAGGGGCCACTGAAGCTTTCTTT.

The V gene is TRBV6-5, the J gene TRBJ1-5, with TRBD1 as a possible D gene (6 bases). Germline V gene data show CDR1 as MNHEY and CDR2 as SVGAGI. This CDR3 is 14 amino acids long. Trimming removed 8 bases from V and 7 bases from J, with 18 bases in between. The CDR3 DNA follows: TGTGCCAGCGTTCACAGGGAGGGGAACCAGCCCCAGCATTTT. Its translation is CASVHREGNQPQHF.

The genes are TRBV6-1 and TRBJ2-1; D call uncertain. Trimming stripped 1 base from V and 6 bases from J, with 7 bases between. Germline loops: CDR1 MNHNS, CDR2 SASEGT. CDR3 length equals 13 residues. The CDR3 region has the DNA TGTGCCAGCAGTGAAGTGTGGCCCAATGAGCAGTTCTTC. As protein: CASSEVWPNEQFF.

V usage is TRBV20-1 and J usage is TRBJ2-1; 14 nucleotides line up with TRBD2. This CDR3 is 16 amino acids long. Germline values: CDR1 DFQATT, CDR2 SNEGSKA (reference sequence). V gave up 3 bases and J gave up 8 bases; unmatched junction bases: 9. The CDR3 DNA sequence: TGCAGTGCTAGTCCCGCGGGACTAGCGGGAGACGATGAGCAGTTCTTC. Translated, it gives CSASPAGLAGDDEQFF.

The chain combines TRBV5-4 with TRBJ2-7, with TRBD2 as a possible D gene (7 bases). V lost 4 bases to trimming and J lost 2 bases, with 16 bases between them. The germline gives CDR1 SGHNT, CDR2 YYREEE (reference sequence). The CDR3 extends over 15 amino acids. CDR3 region: CASSTGGGTTYEQYF. The CDR3 DNA follows: TGTGCCAGCAGCACTGGCGGGGGCACTACCTACGAGCAGTACTTC.

This clone came up a few times. The rearrangement uses TRBV5-4 and TRBJ1-2; D is undetermined. The CDR3 loop spans 13 amino acids. Trimming left V 0 bases short and J 8 bases short, with 11 bases between. Germline V CDR1 and CDR2: SGHNT, YYREEE (reference sequence). DNA for the CDR3: TGTGCCAGCAGCTTGGAGGCCGAAATCGGCTACACCTTC. Encoded protein: CASSLEAEIGYTF.

V gene TRBV30 combines with J gene TRBJ1-3, with no clear D. CDR1 GTSNPN and CDR2 SVGIG come from the germline V gene (reference sequence). The V gene lost 3 bases and the J gene lost 8 bases, with 11 bases spanning the gap. The CDR3 spans 12 residues. The CDR3: CAWSENSDTIYF. CDR3 coding DNA: TGTGCCTGGAGCGAAAATAGCGACACCATATATTTT.

This clone was seen a few times. CDR3: CASSQTPGNTIYF. In DNA form, the CDR3 reads TGTGCCAGCAGCCAGACACCTGGAAACACCATATATTTT. The chain is built from TRBV3-1 (or the pseudogene TRBV3-2) and TRBJ1-3; D call uncertain. This CDR3 spans 13 amino acids. The V end lost 3 bases, the J end lost 2 bases, and 5 bases lay between the germline ends. Per the germline V gene, CDR1 is LGHDT and CDR2 is YNNKEL (reference sequence).

The chain is built from TRBV7-8 and TRBJ2-4, with TRBD1 matching 7 bases. The V and J ends lost 4 bases and 0 bases, in that order; junction bases with no gene match: 15. CDR1 is SGHVS, CDR2 FQNEAQ, per germline. CDR3 length: 19 residues. As DNA, the CDR3 is TGTGCCAGCAGCTCCCTCGGGACAGCTCCATCTTCAGCCAAAAACATTCAGTACTTC. It translates to CASSSLGTAPSSAKNIQYF. Full variable domain (outside the CDR3, taken from reference TRBV7-8 and TRBJ2-4): GAGVSQSPRYKVAKRGQDVALRCDPISGHVSLFWYQQALGQGPEFLTYFQNEAQLDKSGLPSDRFFAERPEGSVSTLKIQRTQQEDSAVYLCASSSLGTAPSSAKNIQYFGAGTRLSVL.